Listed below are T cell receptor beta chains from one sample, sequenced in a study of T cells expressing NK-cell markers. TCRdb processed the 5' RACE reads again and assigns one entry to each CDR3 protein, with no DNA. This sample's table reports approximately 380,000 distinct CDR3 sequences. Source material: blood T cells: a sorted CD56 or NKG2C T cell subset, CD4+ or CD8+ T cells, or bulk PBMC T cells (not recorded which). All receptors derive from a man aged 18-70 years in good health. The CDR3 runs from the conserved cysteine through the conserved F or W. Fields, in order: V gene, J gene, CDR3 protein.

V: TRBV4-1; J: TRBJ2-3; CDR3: CASSQGQPSSDTQYF
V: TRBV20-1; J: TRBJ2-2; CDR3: CSARPSGALNTGELFF
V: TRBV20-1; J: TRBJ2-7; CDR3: CSARAGGFTEQYF
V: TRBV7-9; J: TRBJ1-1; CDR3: CASSLGQATFMNTEAFF
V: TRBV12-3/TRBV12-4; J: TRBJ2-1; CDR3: CASSFGSSQLQFF
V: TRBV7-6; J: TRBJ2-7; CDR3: CASSLGQSRAYEQYF
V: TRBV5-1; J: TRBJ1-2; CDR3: CASSLGQTKRGYGYTF
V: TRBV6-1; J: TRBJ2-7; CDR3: CASAKGPAYEQYF
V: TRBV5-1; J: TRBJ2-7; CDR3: CASKRLAGVPYEQYF
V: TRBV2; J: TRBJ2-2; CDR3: CASRFRASTGELFF
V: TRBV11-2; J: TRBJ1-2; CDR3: CASSFPLAGYGYTF
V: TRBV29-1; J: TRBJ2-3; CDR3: CSASGDRGYTDTQYF
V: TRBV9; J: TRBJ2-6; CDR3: CASSAHTGTGANVLTF
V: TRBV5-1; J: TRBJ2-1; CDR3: CASSSLGQGGNEQFF
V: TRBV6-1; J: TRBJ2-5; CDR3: CASSHDSLGETQYF
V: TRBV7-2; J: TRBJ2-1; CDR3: CASSLSSGGYNEQFF
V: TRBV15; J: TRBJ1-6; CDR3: CATSRFDGNSPLHF
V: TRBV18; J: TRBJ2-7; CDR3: CASSPVAPAHSYEQYF
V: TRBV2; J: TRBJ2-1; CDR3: CASKRGERNEQFF
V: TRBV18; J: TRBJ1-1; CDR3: CASSPQTGDFTAFF
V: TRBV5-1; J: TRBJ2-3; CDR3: CASSLEGYPDTQYF
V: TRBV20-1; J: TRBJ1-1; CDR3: CSSPPRGMNTEAFF
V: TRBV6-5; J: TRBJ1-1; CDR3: CASSYSPRGRTEAFF
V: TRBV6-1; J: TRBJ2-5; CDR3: CASHDRGQETQYF
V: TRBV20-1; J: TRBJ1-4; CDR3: CSARIPTGTEKLFF
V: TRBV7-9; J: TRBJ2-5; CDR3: CASSRSGHRTETQYF
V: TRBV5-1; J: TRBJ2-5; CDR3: CASREGADTRPQETQYF
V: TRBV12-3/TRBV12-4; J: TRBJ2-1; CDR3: CASSALMGGLAGYNEQFF
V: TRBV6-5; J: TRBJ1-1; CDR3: CASSYSQTRNTEAFF
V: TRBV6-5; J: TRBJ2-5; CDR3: CASSYYGGMGETQYF
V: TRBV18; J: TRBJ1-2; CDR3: CASSPWGSAGYTF
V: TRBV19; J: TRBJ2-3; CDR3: CASSILGLARPDTQYF
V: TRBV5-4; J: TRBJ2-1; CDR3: CARRRLGDNEQFF
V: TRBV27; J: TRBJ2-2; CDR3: CASSFLSGDTGELFF
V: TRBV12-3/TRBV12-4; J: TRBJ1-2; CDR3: CASVSEGGPGYGYTF
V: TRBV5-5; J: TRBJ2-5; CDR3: CASSLQGRQETQYF
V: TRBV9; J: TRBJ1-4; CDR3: CASSATATNEKLFF
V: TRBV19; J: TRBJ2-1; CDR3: CASKRQAVSYNEQFF
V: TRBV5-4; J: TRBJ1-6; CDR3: CASSRGRAENNSPLHF
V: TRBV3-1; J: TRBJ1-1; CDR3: CASTLIGTGQAEAFF
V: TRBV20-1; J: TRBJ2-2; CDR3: CSAYNQGRLFF
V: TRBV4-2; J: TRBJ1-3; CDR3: CASSRDLGTATGNTIYF
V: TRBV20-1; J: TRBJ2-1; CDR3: CSARGGPDYNEQFF
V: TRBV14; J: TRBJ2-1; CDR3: CASSQGGGGGDEQFF
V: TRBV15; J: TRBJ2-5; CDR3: CATHMSGQGQETQYF
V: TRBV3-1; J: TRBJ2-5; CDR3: CASSQLTGAQETQYF
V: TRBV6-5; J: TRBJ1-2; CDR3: CASSYQGQGGYDYTF
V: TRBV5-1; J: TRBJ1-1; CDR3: CASSLRRKHMNTEAFF
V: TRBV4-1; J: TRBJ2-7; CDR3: CASSQDTSLLYEQYF
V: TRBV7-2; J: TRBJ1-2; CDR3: CASSPLRGDGYTF
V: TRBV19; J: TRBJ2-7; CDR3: CASSRTSGAYEQYF
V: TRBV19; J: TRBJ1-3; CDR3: CASSSLVTGNTIYF
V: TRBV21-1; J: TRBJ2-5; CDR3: CYLGADVEETQYF